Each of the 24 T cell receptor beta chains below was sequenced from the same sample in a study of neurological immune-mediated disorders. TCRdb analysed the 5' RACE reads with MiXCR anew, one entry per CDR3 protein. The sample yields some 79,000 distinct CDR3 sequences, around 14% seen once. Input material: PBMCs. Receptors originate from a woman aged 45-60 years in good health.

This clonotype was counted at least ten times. The CDR3 coding sequence is TGTGCCAGTGGACGACTCTCTGGGGCCAACGTCCTGACTTTC. Amino acid sequence: CASGRLSGANVLTF. V is TRBV6-5 and J is TRBJ2-6, with no clear D. V shed 9 bases and J shed 0 bases, with 9 bases lying between them. The CDR3 runs to 14 residues. The V gene's germline CDR1 is MNHEY and CDR2 SVGAGI.

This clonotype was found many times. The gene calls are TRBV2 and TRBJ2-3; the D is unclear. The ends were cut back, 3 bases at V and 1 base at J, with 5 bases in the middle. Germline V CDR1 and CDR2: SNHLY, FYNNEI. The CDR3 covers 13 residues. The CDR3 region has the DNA TGTGCCAGCAGTGAGTTGCGCACAGATACGCAGTATTTT. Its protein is CASSELRTDTQYF. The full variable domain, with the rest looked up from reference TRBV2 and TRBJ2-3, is EPEVTQTPSHQVTQMGQEVILRCVPISNHLYFYWYRQILGQKVEFLVSFYNNEISEKSEIFDDQFSVERPDGSNFTLKIRSTKLEDSAMYFCASSELRTDTQYFGPGTRLTVL.

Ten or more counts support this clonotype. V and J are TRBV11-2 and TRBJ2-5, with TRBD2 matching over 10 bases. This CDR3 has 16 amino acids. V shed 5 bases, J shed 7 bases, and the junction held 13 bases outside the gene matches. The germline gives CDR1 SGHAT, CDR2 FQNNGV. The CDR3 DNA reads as TGTGCCAGCAGCCCCTGGACTAGCGGAGGCGGAGGGACCCAGTACTTC. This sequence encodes CASSPWTSGGGGTQYF.

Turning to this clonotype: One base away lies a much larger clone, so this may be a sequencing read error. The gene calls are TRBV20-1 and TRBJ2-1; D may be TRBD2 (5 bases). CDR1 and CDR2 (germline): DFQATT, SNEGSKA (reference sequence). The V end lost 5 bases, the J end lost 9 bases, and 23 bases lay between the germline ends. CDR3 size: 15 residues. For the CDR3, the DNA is TGCAGTGCTCTAGAGCGGAGCCCTAAGGCCGGTGAGCAGTTCTTC. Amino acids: CSALERSPKAGEQFF.

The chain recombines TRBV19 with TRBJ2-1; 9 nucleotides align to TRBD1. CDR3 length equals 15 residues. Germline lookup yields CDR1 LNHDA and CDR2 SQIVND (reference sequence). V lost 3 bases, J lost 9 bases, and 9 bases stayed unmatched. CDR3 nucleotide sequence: TGTGCCAGTAGTATTGTGACAGGGGGTATTGGTGAGCAGTTCTTC. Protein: CASSIVTGGIGEQFF.

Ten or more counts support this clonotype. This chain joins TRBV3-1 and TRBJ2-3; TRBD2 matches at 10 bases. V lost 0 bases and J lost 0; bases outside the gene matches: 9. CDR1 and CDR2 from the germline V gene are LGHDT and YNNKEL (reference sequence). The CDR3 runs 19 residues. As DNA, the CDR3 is TGTGCCAGCAGCCAAGAAGGTGGGACTAGCGTCACTAGCACAGATACGCAGTATTTT. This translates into CASSQEGGTSVTSTDTQYF.

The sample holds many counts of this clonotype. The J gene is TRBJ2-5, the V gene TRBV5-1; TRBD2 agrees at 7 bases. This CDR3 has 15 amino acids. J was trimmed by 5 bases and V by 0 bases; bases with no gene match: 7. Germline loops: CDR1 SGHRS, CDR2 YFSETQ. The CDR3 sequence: CASSLAGGMYETQYF. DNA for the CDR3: TGCGCCAGCAGCTTGGCCGGGGGGATGTACGAGACCCAGTACTTC.

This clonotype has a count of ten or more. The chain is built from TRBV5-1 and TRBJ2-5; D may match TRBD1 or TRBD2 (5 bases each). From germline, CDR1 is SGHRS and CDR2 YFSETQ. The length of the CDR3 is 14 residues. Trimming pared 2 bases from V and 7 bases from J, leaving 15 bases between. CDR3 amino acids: CASSFDGAGGTQYF. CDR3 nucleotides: TGCGCCAGCAGCTTTGACGGAGCTGGGGGGACCCAGTACTTC.

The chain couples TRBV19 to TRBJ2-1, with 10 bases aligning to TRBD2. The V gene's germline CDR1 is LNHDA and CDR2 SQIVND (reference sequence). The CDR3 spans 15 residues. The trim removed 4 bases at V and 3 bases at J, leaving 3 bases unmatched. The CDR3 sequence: CASSNLAGVYNEQFF. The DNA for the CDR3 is TGTGCCAGTAGTAACCTAGCGGGAGTCTACAATGAGCAGTTCTTC. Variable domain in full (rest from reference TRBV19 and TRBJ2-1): DGGITQSPKYLFRKEGQNVTLSCEQNLNHDAMYWYRQDPGQGLRLIYYSQIVNDFQKGDIAEGYSVSREKKESFPLTVTSAQKNPTAFYLCASSNLAGVYNEQFFGPGTRLTVL.

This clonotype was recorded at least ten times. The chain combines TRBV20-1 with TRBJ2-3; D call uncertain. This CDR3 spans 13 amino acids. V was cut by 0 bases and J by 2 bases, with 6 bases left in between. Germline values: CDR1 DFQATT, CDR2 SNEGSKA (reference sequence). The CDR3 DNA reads TGCAGTGCTAGAGATGCCGTCACAGATACGCAGTATTTT. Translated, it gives CSARDAVTDTQYF.

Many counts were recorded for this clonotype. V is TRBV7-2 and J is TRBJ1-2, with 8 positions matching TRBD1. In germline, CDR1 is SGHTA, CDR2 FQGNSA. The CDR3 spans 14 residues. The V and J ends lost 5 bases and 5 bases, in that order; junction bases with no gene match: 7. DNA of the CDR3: TGTGCCAGCAGCGAAGACAGGGGTGGGTATGGCTACACCTTC. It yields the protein CASSEDRGGYGYTF.

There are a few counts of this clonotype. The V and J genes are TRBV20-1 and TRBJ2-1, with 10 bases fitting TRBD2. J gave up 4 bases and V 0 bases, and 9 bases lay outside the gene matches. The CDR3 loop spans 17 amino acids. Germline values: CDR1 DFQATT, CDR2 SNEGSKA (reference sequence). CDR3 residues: CSARDRASGSSYNEQFF. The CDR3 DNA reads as TGCAGTGCTAGAGATCGGGCTAGCGGGAGTTCTTACAATGAGCAGTTCTTC.

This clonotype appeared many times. The CDR3 loop reads CASRRDSTDTQYF. CDR3 sequence (DNA): TGCGCCAGCAGAAGAGACAGCACAGATACGCAGTATTTT. The gene calls are TRBV5-1 and TRBJ2-3, with unresolved D. CDR3 length: 13 amino acids. The V and J ends lost 5 bases and 0 bases respectively, with 7 bases between them. Germline CDR1 SGHRS, CDR2 YFSETQ. Drawing the rest from reference TRBV5-1 and TRBJ2-3, the complete variable domain is KAGVTQTPRYLIKTRGQQVTLSCSPISGHRSVSWYQQTPGQGLQFLFEYFSETQRNKGNFPGRFSGRQFSNSRSEMNVSTLELGDSALYLCASRRDSTDTQYFGPGTRLTVL.

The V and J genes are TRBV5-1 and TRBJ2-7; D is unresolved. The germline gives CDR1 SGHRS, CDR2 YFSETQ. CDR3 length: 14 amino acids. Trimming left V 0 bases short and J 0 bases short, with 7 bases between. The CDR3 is CASSLGFTSYEQYF. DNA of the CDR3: TGCGCCAGCAGCTTGGGGTTTACCTCCTACGAGCAGTACTTC.

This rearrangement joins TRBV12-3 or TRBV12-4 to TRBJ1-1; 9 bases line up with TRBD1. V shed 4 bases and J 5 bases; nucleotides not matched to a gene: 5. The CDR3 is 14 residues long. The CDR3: CASSSGQGRTEAFF. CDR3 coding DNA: TGTGCCAGCAGTTCGGGACAGGGCCGAACTGAAGCTTTCTTT.

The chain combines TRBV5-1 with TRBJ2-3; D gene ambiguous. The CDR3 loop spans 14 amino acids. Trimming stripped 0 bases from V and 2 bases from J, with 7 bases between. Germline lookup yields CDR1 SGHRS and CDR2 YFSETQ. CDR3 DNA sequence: TGCGCCAGCAGCTTGGAAAGTTTCACAGATACGCAGTATTTT. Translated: CASSLESFTDTQYF.

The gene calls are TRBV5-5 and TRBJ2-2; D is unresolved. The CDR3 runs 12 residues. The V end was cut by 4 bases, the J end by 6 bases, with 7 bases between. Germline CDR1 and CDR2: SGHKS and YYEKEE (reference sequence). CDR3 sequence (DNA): TGTGCCAGCAGCGGTCACCCCGGGGAGCTGTTTTTT. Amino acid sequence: CASSGHPGELFF.

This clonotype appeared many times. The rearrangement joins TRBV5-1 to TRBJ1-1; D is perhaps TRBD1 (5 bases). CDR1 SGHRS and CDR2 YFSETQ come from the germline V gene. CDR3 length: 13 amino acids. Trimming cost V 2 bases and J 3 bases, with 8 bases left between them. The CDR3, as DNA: TGCGCCAGCAGCTTCGGGGGGGACACTGAAGCTTTCTTT. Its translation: CASSFGGDTEAFF.

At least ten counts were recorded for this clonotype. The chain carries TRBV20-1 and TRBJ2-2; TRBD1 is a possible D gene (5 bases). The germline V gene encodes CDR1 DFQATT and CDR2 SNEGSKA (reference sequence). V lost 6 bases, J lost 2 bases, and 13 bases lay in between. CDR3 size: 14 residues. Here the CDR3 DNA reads TGCAGTGCCATGGACACCTCAAACACCGGGGAGCTGTTTTTT. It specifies CSAMDTSNTGELFF.

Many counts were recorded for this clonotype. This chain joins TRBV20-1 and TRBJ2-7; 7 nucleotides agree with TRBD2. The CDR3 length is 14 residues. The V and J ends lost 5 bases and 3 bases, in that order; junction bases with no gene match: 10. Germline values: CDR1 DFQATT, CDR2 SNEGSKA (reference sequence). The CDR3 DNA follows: TGCAGTGCTCGGGGAGGGCCGGCGTTCTACGAGCAGTACTTC. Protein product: CSARGGPAFYEQYF.

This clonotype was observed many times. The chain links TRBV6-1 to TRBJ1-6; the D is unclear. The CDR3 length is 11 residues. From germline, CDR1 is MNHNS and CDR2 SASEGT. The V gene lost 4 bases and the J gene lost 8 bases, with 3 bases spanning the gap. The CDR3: CASSGDSPLHF. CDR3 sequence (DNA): TGTGCCAGCAGTGGCGATTCACCCCTCCACTTT.

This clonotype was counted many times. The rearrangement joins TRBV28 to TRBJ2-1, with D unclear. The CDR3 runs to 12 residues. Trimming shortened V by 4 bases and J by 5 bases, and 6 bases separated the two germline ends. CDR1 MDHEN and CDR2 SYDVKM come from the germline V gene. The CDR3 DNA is TGTGCCAGCAGTTGGGCGAACAATGAGCAGTTCTTC. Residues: CASSWANNEQFF.

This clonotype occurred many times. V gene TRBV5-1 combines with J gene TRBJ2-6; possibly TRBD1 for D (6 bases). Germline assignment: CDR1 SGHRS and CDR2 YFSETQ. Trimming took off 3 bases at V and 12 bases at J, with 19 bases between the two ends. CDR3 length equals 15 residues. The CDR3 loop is CASSSLPGETGVLTF. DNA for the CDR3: TGCGCCAGCAGCTCCTTACCAGGGGAAACGGGCGTCCTGACTTTC.

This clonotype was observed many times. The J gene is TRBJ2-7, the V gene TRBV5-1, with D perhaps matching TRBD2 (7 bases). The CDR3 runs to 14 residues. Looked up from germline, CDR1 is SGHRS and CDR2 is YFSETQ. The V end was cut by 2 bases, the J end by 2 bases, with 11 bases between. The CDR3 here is CASSLAGHPYEQYF. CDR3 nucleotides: TGCGCCAGCAGCTTAGCGGGACACCCCTACGAGCAGTACTTC.